The next 12 T cell receptor beta chains were all read from a single sample in a study of T-cell reconstitution after alpha-beta-depleted transplantation in children. Library preparation (for TCRbeta) was performed with unique molecular identifiers. TCRdb called the PCR reads again in MiXCR, with one record for every CDR3 protein. The sample has about 980,000 distinct CDR3 sequences; under 30% are singletons. The sequenced sample was PBMCs, mostly from graft donor cells, obtained 360 days after TCRalphabeta/CD19-depleted stem cell transplant. All receptors derive from a boy under three years old who had a stem cell transplant for SCID, so the T cells may come from the graft donor.

This clonotype was found a few times. The chain employs TRBV5-1 and TRBJ2-3, with 8 bases aligning to TRBD2. The CDR3 runs to 15 residues. Trimming cost V 2 bases and J 1 base; bases outside gene matches: 3. Germline V gene lookup returns CDR1 SGHRS and CDR2 YFSETQ. For the CDR3, the DNA is TGCGCCAGCAGCTTCCCAGCGGGAGGCACAGATACGCAGTATTTT. Protein sequence: CASSFPAGGTDTQYF.

The chain recombines TRBV29-1 with TRBJ2-1, with 9 bases identical to TRBD1. From germline, CDR1 is SQVTM and CDR2 ANQGSEA. The CDR3 is 14 amino acids. With V trimmed by 4 bases and J by 6 bases, 7 bases remained unmatched. The CDR3 nucleotides read TGCAGCGTTGCATCGGGACAGGGTCCCAATGAGCAGTTCTTC. It encodes CSVASGQGPNEQFF.

This clonotype was detected a few times. V gene TRBV7-2 combines with J gene TRBJ2-2; D unclear. The germline V gene has CDR1 SGHTA and CDR2 FQGNSA. Trimming removed 4 bases from V and 0 bases from J, with 6 bases in between. CDR3 length equals 14 residues. CDR3 in amino acids: CASSSMTNTGELFF. The CDR3 nucleotides are TGTGCCAGCAGCTCTATGACGAACACCGGGGAGCTGTTTTTT.

The chain links TRBV30 to TRBJ2-5, with 10 bases identical to TRBD1. The CDR3 contains 15 residues. Germline CDR1 and CDR2: GTSNPN and SVGIG (reference sequence). Trimming removed 8 bases from V and 2 bases from J; junction bases left unmatched: 11. This chain's CDR3 is CAHSPGQGLQETQYF. DNA for the CDR3: TGTGCCCACTCCCCGGGACAGGGGCTACAAGAGACCCAGTACTTC.

This clonotype was detected only a few times. The J gene is TRBJ2-3, the V gene TRBV5-1; D may be TRBD2 (6 bases). The CDR3 totals 15 residues. CDR1 SGHRS and CDR2 YFSETQ come from the germline V gene. V lost 0 bases and J lost 4, with 12 bases in between. CDR3 residues: CASSLVSAGSDTQYF. DNA of the CDR3: TGCGCCAGCAGCTTGGTTTCGGCGGGGTCAGATACGCAGTATTTT. Drawing the rest from reference TRBV5-1 and TRBJ2-3, the complete variable domain is KAGVTQTPRYLIKTRGQQVTLSCSPISGHRSVSWYQQTPGQGLQFLFEYFSETQRNKGNFPGRFSGRQFSNSRSEMNVSTLELGDSALYLCASSLVSAGSDTQYFGPGTRLTVL.

This rearrangement joins TRBV20-1 to TRBJ2-7, with D possibly being TRBD1 or TRBD2 (5 bases each). The CDR3 extends over 14 amino acids. Trimming pared 3 bases from V and 4 bases from J, leaving 16 bases between. Germline CDR1 DFQATT, CDR2 SNEGSKA (reference sequence). The CDR3 bases are TGCAGTGCTAGGGCGGACGGGGCGGGTTACGAGCAGTACTTC. Its translation is CSARADGAGYEQYF.

This clonotype was counted only a few times. V and J are TRBV5-5 and TRBJ2-1; D gene unclear. V gave up 4 bases and J gave up 0 bases, with 11 bases separating them. Germline V gene sequence: CDR1 SGHKS, CDR2 YYEKEE (reference sequence). The CDR3 length is 15 residues. CDR3 nucleotide sequence: TGTGCCAGCAGCGTCAGCTCTCTCTCCTACAATGAGCAGTTCTTC. Protein product: CASSVSSLSYNEQFF.

This clonotype appeared a few times. This chain uses TRBV12-3 or TRBV12-4 with TRBJ2-1, with D perhaps matching TRBD1 or TRBD2 (6 bases each). The CDR3 totals 15 residues. V gave up 3 bases and J gave up 7 bases, with 16 bases separating them. This CDR3 reads CASSFFPGAGNEQFF. Written as DNA, the CDR3 is TGTGCCAGCAGTTTTTTCCCGGGGGCGGGGAATGAGCAGTTCTTC.

This clonotype appeared a single time. CDR3 sequence reads: CASCPGQVKETQYF. As DNA, the CDR3 is TGTGCCAGCTGCCCCGGTCAGGTGAAAGAGACCCAGTACTTC. V is TRBV12-3 or TRBV12-4 and J is TRBJ2-5; unclear D gene. V lost 8 bases, J lost 3 bases, and 16 bases lay in between. The length of the CDR3 is 14 residues.

This clonotype was counted between two and nine times. The chain is built from TRBV12-3 or TRBV12-4 and TRBJ2-7; D perhaps matches TRBD1 (6 bases). Trimming removed 6 bases from V and 1 base from J, with 13 bases in between. The CDR3 spans 14 residues. CDR3 in DNA: TGTGCCAGCAGCTCGGACAGACCTTCCTACGAGCAGTACTTC. Encoded protein: CASSSDRPSYEQYF.

There are a few counts of this clonotype. The chain employs TRBV7-8 and TRBJ2-5; the D is unclear. Trimming removed 5 bases at V and 2 bases at J, with 12 bases between. Per germline, CDR1 SGHVS and CDR2 FQNEAQ. The CDR3 consists of 14 residues. The CDR3 region is CASSEGRIQETQYF. The CDR3 DNA reads as TGTGCCAGCAGCGAAGGACGAATACAAGAGACCCAGTACTTC.

Many counts were recorded for this clonotype. This chain uses TRBV5-1 with TRBJ2-7; the D is unclear. The CDR3 runs 12 residues. The V and J ends lost 3 bases and 5 bases respectively, with 9 bases between them. The V gene's germline CDR1 is SGHRS and CDR2 YFSETQ. CDR3 loop: CASSSEGNEQYF. The DNA of the CDR3 is TGCGCCAGCAGCTCCGAAGGGAACGAGCAGTACTTC.